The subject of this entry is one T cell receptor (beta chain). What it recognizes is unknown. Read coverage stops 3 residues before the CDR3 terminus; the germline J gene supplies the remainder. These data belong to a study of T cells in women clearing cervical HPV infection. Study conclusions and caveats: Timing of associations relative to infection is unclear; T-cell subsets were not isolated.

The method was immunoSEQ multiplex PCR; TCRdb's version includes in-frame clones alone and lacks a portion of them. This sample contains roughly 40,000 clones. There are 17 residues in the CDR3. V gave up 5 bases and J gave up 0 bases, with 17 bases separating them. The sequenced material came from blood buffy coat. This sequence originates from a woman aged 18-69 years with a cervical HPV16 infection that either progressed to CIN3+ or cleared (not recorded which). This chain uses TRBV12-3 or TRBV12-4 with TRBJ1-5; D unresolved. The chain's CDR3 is CASSPPSAGYSNQPQHF. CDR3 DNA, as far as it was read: TGTGCCAGCAGTCCCCCGAGTGCGGGCTATAGCAATCAGCCC.